This T cell receptor beta chain was sequenced for a study of blood T cells in healthy people across ages. Study information: There was about one barcoded beta molecule captured by template switching per two T cells. Study findings and constraints: Investigators treated diversity estimates from one million T cells as underestimates.

Germline CDR1 SGHRS, CDR2 YFSETQ. The CDR3 runs to 14 residues. For the second PCR, which ran for 7 to 11 cycles, a sample-barcoded 5' primer and a J-beta primer mix were used. MiXCR was run by TCRdb on the 5' RACE reads, yielding one entry per CDR3 protein. The sample shows hundreds of thousands of distinct CDR3 sequences, around 21% of them seen only once. Concerning this clonotype itself: Its antigen remains unknown.

Specimen: blood. This chain connects TRBV5-1 to TRBJ2-5, with 8 nucleotides matching TRBD1. The J call may be in error: the DNA end matches TRBJ2-1 better. This receptor was obtained from an older man in good health. The CDR3 sequence is CASSLEDRVNEQFF. CDR3 bases: TGCGCCAGCAGCTTGGAGGACAGGGTCAATGAGCAGTTCTTC.